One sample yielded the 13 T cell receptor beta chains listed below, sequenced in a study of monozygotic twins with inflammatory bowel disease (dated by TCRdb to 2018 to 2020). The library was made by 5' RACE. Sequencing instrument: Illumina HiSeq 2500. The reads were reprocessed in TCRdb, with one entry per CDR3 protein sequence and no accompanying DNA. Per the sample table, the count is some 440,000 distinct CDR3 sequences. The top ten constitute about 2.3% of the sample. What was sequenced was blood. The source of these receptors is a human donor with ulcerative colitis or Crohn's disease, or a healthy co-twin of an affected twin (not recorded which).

Here the CDR3 reads CSARALAGAYEQYF. The chain is built from TRBV20-1 and TRBJ2-7; checking the TCRdb D call of TRBD2 is not possible without DNA. CDR1 and CDR2 from the germline V gene are DFQATT and SNEGSKA (reference sequence). This CDR3 has 14 amino acids.

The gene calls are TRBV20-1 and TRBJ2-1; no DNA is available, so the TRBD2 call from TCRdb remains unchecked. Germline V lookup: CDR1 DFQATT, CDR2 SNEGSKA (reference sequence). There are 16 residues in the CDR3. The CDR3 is CSAKEGLAVNYNEQFF.

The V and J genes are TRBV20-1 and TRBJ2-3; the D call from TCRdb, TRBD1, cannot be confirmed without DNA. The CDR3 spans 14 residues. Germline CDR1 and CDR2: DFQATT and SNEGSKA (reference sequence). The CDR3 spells CSARGGMGTDTQYF.

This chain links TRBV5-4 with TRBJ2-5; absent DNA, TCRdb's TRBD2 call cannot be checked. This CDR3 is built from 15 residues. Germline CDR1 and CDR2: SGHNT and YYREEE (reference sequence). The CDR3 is CASSLSAGGPETQYF.

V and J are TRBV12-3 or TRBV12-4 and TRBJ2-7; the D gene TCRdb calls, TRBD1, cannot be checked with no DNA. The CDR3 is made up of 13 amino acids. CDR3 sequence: CASRQSLWDEQYF.

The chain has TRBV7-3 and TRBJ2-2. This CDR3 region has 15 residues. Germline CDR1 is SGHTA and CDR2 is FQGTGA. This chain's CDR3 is CASSLARVGTGELFF. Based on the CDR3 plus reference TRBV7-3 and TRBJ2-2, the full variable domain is GAGVSQTPSNKVTEKGKYVELRCDPISGHTALYWYRQSLGQGPEFLIYFQGTGAADDSGLPNDRFFAVRPEGSVSTLKIQRTERGDSAVYLCASSLARVGTGELFFGEGSRLTVL.

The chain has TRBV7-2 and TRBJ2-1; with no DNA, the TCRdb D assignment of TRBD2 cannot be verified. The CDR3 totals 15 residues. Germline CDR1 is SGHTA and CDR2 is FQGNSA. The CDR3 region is CASSLITSGYNEQFF.

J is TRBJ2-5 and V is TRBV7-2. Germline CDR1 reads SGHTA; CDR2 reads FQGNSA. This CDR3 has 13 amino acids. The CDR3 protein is CASSTRHQETQYF.

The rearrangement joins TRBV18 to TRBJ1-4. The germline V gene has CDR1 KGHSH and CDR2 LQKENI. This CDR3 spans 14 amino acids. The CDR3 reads CASSPGATNEKLFF.

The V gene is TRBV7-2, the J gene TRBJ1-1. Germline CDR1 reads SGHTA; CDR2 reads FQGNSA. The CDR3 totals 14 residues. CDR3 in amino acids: CASSLAHLFTEAFF.

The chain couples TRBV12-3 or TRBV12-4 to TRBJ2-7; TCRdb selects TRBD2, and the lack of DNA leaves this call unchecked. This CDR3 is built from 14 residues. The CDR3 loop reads CASSPRGLPYEQYF.

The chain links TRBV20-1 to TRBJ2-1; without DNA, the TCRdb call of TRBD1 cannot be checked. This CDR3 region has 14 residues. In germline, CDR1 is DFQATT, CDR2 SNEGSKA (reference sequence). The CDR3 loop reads CSAREAGRGNEQFF.

The CDR3 loop is CASSGGGGADTQYF. The chain is built from TRBV28 and TRBJ2-3; TCRdb returns TRBD2, unconfirmable since there is no DNA. The CDR3 runs 14 residues. Looked up from germline, CDR1 is MDHEN and CDR2 is SYDVKM.